These 28 T cell receptor beta chains were sequenced from one sample in a study of blood T cell repertoires in COVID-19. The method was immunoSEQ multiplex PCR; TCRdb's version includes in-frame clones alone and lacks a portion of them. The repertoire holds 200,000 to 250,000 clones, almost 90% seen once, with roughly 2.5% in the top ten. The specimen was peripheral blood. The receptors originated from an older woman with acute or convalescent COVID-19.

The chain links TRBV27 to TRBJ2-2, with 7 bases lining up with TRBD2. Germline CDR1 and CDR2: MNHEY and SMNVEV (reference sequence). CDR3 length: 16 amino acids. V lost 2 bases and J lost 5; bases outside the gene matches: 8. Here the CDR3 DNA reads TGTGCCAGCAGTTTACAGCAGACTAGCTGGACCGGGGAGCTGTTTTTT. As protein: CASSLQQTSWTGELFF.

The rearrangement joins TRBV1 to TRBJ2-1; whether TRBD2, the table's D call, matches the DNA was not checked. TRBV1 is a listed pseudogene. This CDR3 is 19 amino acids long. CDR3 loop: CTSSPGESESGEDGDEQFF. The CDR3 nucleotides are TGCACCAGCAGCCCTGGGGAGTCCGAGTCGGGGGAGGACGGCGATGAGCAGTTCTTC.

The chain recombines TRBV28 with TRBJ1-6, with D tentatively TRBD1 (5 bases). The V end was cut by 7 bases, the J end by 6 bases, with 16 bases between. This CDR3 comprises 15 residues. The germline gives CDR1 MDHEN, CDR2 SYDVKM. CDR3 region: CASTPFGQGNSPLHF. The CDR3 nucleotides are TGTGCCAGCACCCCATTCGGGCAGGGTAATTCACCCCTCCACTTT.

The chain combines TRBV9 with TRBJ1-2, with 7 bases matching TRBD1. V shed 6 bases and J 4 bases; nucleotides not matched to a gene: 9. From germline, CDR1 is SGDLS and CDR2 YYNGEE. The CDR3 runs to 14 residues. CDR3 bases: TGTGCCAGCACCCTTGAGGGGGCAACCTATGGCTACACCTTC. Translated: CASTLEGATYGYTF.

This chain joins TRBV7-2 and TRBJ2-5; 7 bases fit TRBD1. CDR3 length equals 13 residues. CDR1 and CDR2 (germline): SGHTA, FQGNSA. J was trimmed by 10 bases and V by 5 bases; bases with no gene match: 10. DNA of the CDR3: TGTGCCAGCAGCACAAACCCAGGGGGTATCCAGTACTTC. Protein product: CASSTNPGGIQYF.

This clone was recorded only once. The rearrangement links TRBV7-2 to TRBJ2-7, with D maybe TRBD2 (6 bases). The CDR3 contains 14 residues. The germline gives CDR1 SGHTA, CDR2 FQGNSA. V was trimmed by 5 bases and J by 3 bases, leaving 14 bases between them. The CDR3 nucleotides read TGTGCCAGCAGCCCCTCGGGACTCAACTACGAGCAGTACTTC. It codes for CASSPSGLNYEQYF.

The genes are TRBV6-5 and TRBJ1-1; D is undetermined. CDR1 MNHEY and CDR2 SVGAGI come from the germline V gene. V lost 6 bases and J 5 bases, leaving 10 bases between the germline ends. CDR3 length equals 12 residues. CDR3 DNA sequence: TGTGCCAGCAGCAGGACTGTGACTGAAGCTTTCTTT. Its protein product is CASSRTVTEAFF.

The chain employs TRBV3-1 (or the pseudogene TRBV3-2) and TRBJ2-7; 9 bases map to TRBD2. CDR3 length equals 15 residues. V lost 3 bases to trimming and J lost 0 bases; unmatched junction nucleotides: 3. Germline CDR1 LGHDT, CDR2 YNNKEL (reference sequence). CDR3 loop: CASSQLAGSSYEQYF. DNA of the CDR3: TGTGCCAGCAGCCAGCTAGCGGGGAGCTCCTACGAGCAGTACTTC.

V gene TRBV5-1 combines with J gene TRBJ2-2; D is uncertain. Germline V CDR1 and CDR2: SGHRS, YFSETQ. The ends were cut back, 5 bases at V and 0 bases at J, with 11 bases in the middle. The CDR3 sequence is 15 residues long. This CDR3 reads CASSVGGTNTGELFF. In nucleotides, the CDR3 is TGCGCCAGCAGTGTAGGCGGAACGAACACCGGGGAGCTGTTTTTT.

This clone was detected a few times. The chain employs TRBV18 and TRBJ2-7, with 9 bases lining up with TRBD2. This CDR3 contains 13 residues. V shed 4 bases and J 2 bases; nucleotides not matched to a gene: 0. The germline CDR1 and CDR2 sequences are KGHSH and LQKENI. CDR3 amino acids: CASSRLAAYEQYF. In nucleotides, the CDR3 is TGTGCCAGCTCACGACTAGCGGCCTACGAGCAGTACTTC.

This chain joins TRBV6-2 or TRBV6-3 and TRBJ2-7; the match to TRBD2 covers 10 bases. CDR1 is MNHEY, CDR2 SVGEGT, per germline. CDR3 length: 17 amino acids. The junction had 9 bases not matched to a gene; V was cut back by 2 bases and J by 2 bases. The CDR3 DNA follows: TGTGCCAGCAGTTACGATACCCCTAGCGGGGGTACCTACGAGCAGTACTTC. Encoded protein: CASSYDTPSGGTYEQYF.

This clone was counted between two and nine times. The J gene is TRBJ2-1, the V gene TRBV5-5, with 10 nucleotides matching TRBD2. The length of the CDR3 is 19 residues. Unmatched junction bases numbered 18, after V lost 4 bases and J lost 5 bases. Germline V gives CDR1 SGHKS, CDR2 YYEKEE (reference sequence). CDR3 in DNA: TGTGCCAGCAGCCTGCGTAGTAGCGGGAGGACCGTTTTTCACAATGAGCAGTTCTTC. As protein: CASSLRSSGRTVFHNEQFF. Full variable domain (outside the CDR3, taken from reference TRBV5-5 and TRBJ2-1): DAGVTQSPTHLIKTRGQQVTLRCSPISGHKSVSWYQQVLGQGPQFIFQYYEKEERGRGNFPDRFSARQFPNYSSELNVNALLLGDSALYLCASSLRSSGRTVFHNEQFFGPGTRLTVL.

The V and J genes are TRBV5-5 and TRBJ1-3; D is undetermined. V was trimmed by 0 bases and J by 2 bases, leaving 6 bases between them. CDR1 is SGHKS, CDR2 YYEKEE, per germline (reference sequence). This CDR3 has 14 residues. The CDR3 DNA reads as TGTGCCAGCAGCTTGGGTCTTCCTGGAAACACCATATATTTT. This sequence encodes CASSLGLPGNTIYF.

This chain uses TRBV4-1 with TRBJ1-1; unclear D gene. CDR1 is MGHRA and CDR2 is YSYEKL in the germline V gene. Trimming shortened V by 0 bases and J by 1 base, and 12 bases separated the two germline ends. The CDR3 has 16 amino acids. The CDR3 DNA reads TGCGCCAGCAGCCAAGATTACAACAGCCAGAACACTGAAGCTTTCTTT. It specifies CASSQDYNSQNTEAFF.

The gene calls are TRBV9 and TRBJ2-3; 8 bases are shared with TRBD2. V was clipped by 4 bases and J by 2 bases; unmatched bases: 9. The V gene's germline CDR1 is SGDLS and CDR2 YYNGEE. The CDR3 sequence is 16 residues long. In DNA form, the CDR3 reads TGTGCCAGCAGCTTAACAGCGGGAGCTTACACAGATACGCAGTATTTT. Amino acids: CASSLTAGAYTDTQYF. The full variable domain, with the rest looked up from reference TRBV9 and TRBJ2-3, is DSGVTQTPKHLITATGQRVTLRCSPRSGDLSVYWYQQSLDQGLQFLIQYYNGEERAKGNILERFSAQQFPDLHSELNLSSLELGDSALYFCASSLTAGAYTDTQYFGPGTRLTVL.

The V and J genes are TRBV28 and TRBJ2-6; D remains unclear. The CDR3 runs to 17 residues. V lost 7 bases to trimming and J lost 2 bases, with 18 bases between them. CDR1 and CDR2 from the germline V gene are MDHEN and SYDVKM. The CDR3 DNA reads TGTGCCAGCATCCCAACGAGGTACCCGCCTGGGGCCAACGTCCTGACTTTC. This gives the protein CASIPTRYPPGANVLTF.

V is TRBV19 and J is TRBJ1-2; D ambiguous. This CDR3 is built from 13 residues. The germline CDR1 and CDR2 sequences are LNHDA and SQIVND (reference sequence). The V end was cut by 2 bases, the J end by 2 bases, with 6 bases between. For the CDR3, the DNA is TGTGCCAGTAGTATACGGTCCAACTATGGCTACACCTTC. This sequence encodes CASSIRSNYGYTF.

V gene TRBV19 combines with J gene TRBJ1-4; D is ambiguous. The germline V gene encodes CDR1 LNHDA and CDR2 SQIVND (reference sequence). V lost 6 bases and J 4 bases, leaving 12 bases between the germline ends. The CDR3 has 14 residues. CDR3 DNA: TGTGCCAGTAGCGACCGGGGATTTAATGAAAAACTGTTTTTT. This encodes CASSDRGFNEKLFF. Filled out from reference TRBV19 and TRBJ1-4, the complete variable domain reads DGGITQSPKYLFRKEGQNVTLSCEQNLNHDAMYWYRQDPGQGLRLIYYSQIVNDFQKGDIAEGYSVSREKKESFPLTVTSAQKNPTAFYLCASSDRGFNEKLFFGSGTQLSVL.

This sequence joins TRBV3-1 (or the pseudogene TRBV3-2) and TRBJ1-1; possible D gene TRBD1, 6 bases. The CDR3 consists of 15 residues. The germline V gene encodes CDR1 LGHDT and CDR2 YNNKEL (reference sequence). Trimming took 4 bases from V and 2 from J, leaving 14 bases between them. The DNA of the CDR3 is TGTGCCAGCAGCCGAACAGGGATGGGAAACACTGAAGCTTTCTTT. Translation: CASSRTGMGNTEAFF.

The chain combines TRBV19 with TRBJ1-4; D remains ambiguous. Germline CDR1 reads LNHDA; CDR2 reads SQIVND (reference sequence). Trimming removed 1 base from V and 4 bases from J, with 10 bases in between. The CDR3 loop spans 15 amino acids. CDR3 amino acids: CASSIAGFGNEKLFF. The CDR3 coding sequence is TGTGCCAGTAGTATAGCGGGGTTTGGTAATGAAAAACTGTTTTTT. The variable domain in full, completed from reference TRBV19 and TRBJ1-4, reads DGGITQSPKYLFRKEGQNVTLSCEQNLNHDAMYWYRQDPGQGLRLIYYSQIVNDFQKGDIAEGYSVSREKKESFPLTVTSAQKNPTAFYLCASSIAGFGNEKLFFGSGTQLSVL.

The V gene is TRBV21-1, the J gene TRBJ1-2; TRBD1 is the table's D call, not checked against the DNA. TRBV21-1 is assigned pseudogene status. The CDR3 runs to 13 residues. The CDR3 coding sequence is TGTGCCAGCAGCAAAGCAAACAGGAATGGCTACACCTTC. Translated, it gives CASSKANRNGYTF.

The chain has TRBV27 and TRBJ2-7; D remains ambiguous. V shed 3 bases and J shed 2 bases, with 8 bases lying between them. CDR1 is MNHEY and CDR2 is SMNVEV in the germline V gene (reference sequence). This CDR3 spans 13 amino acids. The CDR3 region is CASSLAAAYEQYF. The CDR3 DNA is TGTGCCAGCAGTTTGGCCGCGGCCTACGAGCAGTACTTC.

V and J are TRBV7-6 and TRBJ2-5, with D tentatively TRBD2 (5 bases). The CDR3 consists of 14 residues. From germline, CDR1 is SGHVS and CDR2 FNYEAQ. The V end lost 11 bases, the J end lost 0 bases, and 16 bases lay between the germline ends. The CDR3 DNA follows: TGTGCCGTCACATTTTCGGGGAACCAAGAGACCCAGTACTTC. Protein: CAVTFSGNQETQYF.

The chain couples TRBV7-9 to TRBJ2-7; 8 bases fit TRBD1. With 2 bases clipped from V and 4 bases from J, the junction kept 4 bases outside the gene matches. Germline-derived CDR1 and CDR2 are SEHNR and FQNEAQ (reference sequence). This CDR3 spans 14 amino acids. DNA of the CDR3: TGTGCCAGCAGCTTACCAGGGGGCGCGTACGAGCAGTACTTC. Translated, it gives CASSLPGGAYEQYF.

The V and J genes are TRBV3-1 (or the pseudogene TRBV3-2) and TRBJ1-5, with D unclear. The germline V and J ends were trimmed by 0 bases and 3 bases, with 9 bases remaining between them. The germline V gene encodes CDR1 LGHDT and CDR2 YNNKEL (reference sequence). This CDR3 spans 15 amino acids. The CDR3 here is CASSQDPVFNQPQHF. Here the CDR3 DNA reads TGTGCCAGCAGCCAAGATCCGGTCTTCAATCAGCCCCAGCATTTT.

The chain uses TRBV6-2 or TRBV6-3 and TRBJ2-2; D may be TRBD1 (7 bases). The CDR3 has 16 amino acids. Germline V gene data show CDR1 as MNHEY and CDR2 as SVGEGT. Trimming shortened V by 6 bases and J by 4 bases, and 18 bases separated the two germline ends. CDR3 sequence reads: CASSPTGVEGTGELFF. The CDR3 region has the DNA TGTGCCAGCAGCCCTACAGGGGTGGAGGGCACCGGGGAGCTGTTTTTT.

The J gene is TRBJ2-5, the V gene TRBV18; unclear D gene. The V end lost 3 bases, the J end lost 5 bases, and 10 bases lay between the germline ends. The CDR3 runs to 13 residues. Germline values: CDR1 KGHSH, CDR2 LQKENI. This CDR3 reads CASSPTARETQYF. CDR3 in DNA: TGTGCCAGCTCACCCACCGCCAGGGAGACCCAGTACTTC.

The V and J genes are TRBV20-1 and TRBJ1-1; unclear D gene. This CDR3 spans 12 amino acids. Germline CDR1 DFQATT, CDR2 SNEGSKA (reference sequence). The germline V and J ends were trimmed by 3 bases and 1 base, with 6 bases remaining between them. The CDR3 sequence is CSASFKNTEAFF. DNA of the CDR3: TGCAGTGCTAGTTTCAAGAACACTGAAGCTTTCTTT.